This TCR beta chain was sequenced during a study of T cells in Graves' hyperthyroidism and ophthalmopathy. Findings and caveats of the study: Ophthalmopathy was predicted by the model a median of roughly 6.6 months ahead of onset. Most thyroid clonotypes with frequency above 0.001 were detected in blood.

The investigators amplified TCR beta CDR3 regions from RNA transcripts. An initial round of RT-PCR targeting the TCR CDR3 relied on the HTBI primer set. MiXCR, applied by TCRdb to the multiplex PCR reads, yields one record per CDR3 protein. The repertoire holds 800,000 or so distinct CDR3 sequences, with approximately 40% as singletons. The V segment lost 4 bases and the J segment 4 bases; nucleotides outside the gene matches: 10. The CDR3 consists of 15 residues. Per germline, CDR1 SGHTA and CDR2 FQGNSA. Stable Graves' hyperthyroidism meant no ophthalmopathy progression within 18 months. Patients aged 18 to 65 with hyperthyroidism were newly diagnosed, with duration under 2 months. About this clonotype itself: The antigen is undetermined.

This rearrangement joins TRBV7-2 to TRBJ2-7, with 7 bases fitting TRBD1. Source material: blood. The source of this sequence is a man between 18 and 29 years old with Graves' hyperthyroidism. The CDR3 DNA follows: TGTGCCAGCAGCTCGCCGGAACAGGGGACGTACGAGCAGTACTTC. Its protein is CASSSPEQGTYEQYF.